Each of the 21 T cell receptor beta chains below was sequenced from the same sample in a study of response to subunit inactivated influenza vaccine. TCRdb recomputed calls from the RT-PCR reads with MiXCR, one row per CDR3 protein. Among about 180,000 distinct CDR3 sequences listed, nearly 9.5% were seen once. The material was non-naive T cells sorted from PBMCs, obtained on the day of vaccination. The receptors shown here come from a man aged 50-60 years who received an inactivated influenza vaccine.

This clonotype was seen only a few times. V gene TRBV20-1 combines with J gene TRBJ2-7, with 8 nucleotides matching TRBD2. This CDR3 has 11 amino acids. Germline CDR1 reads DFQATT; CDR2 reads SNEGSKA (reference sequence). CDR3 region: CRARGGGEQYF. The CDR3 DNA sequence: TGCAGGGCCCGGGGGGGAGGCGAGCAGTACTTC.

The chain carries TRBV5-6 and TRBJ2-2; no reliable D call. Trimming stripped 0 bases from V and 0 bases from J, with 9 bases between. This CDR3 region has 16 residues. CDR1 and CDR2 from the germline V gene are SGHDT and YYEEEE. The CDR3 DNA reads TGTGCCAGCAGCTTGGCCAACTCCGCGAACACCGGGGAGCTGTTTTTT. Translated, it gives CASSLANSANTGELFF.

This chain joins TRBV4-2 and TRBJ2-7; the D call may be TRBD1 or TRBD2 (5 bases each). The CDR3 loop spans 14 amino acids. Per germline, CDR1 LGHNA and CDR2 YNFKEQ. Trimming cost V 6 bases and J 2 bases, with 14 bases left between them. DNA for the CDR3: TGTGCCAGCAGTCCAACCTGGGGGACCTACGAGCAGTACTTC. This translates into CASSPTWGTYEQYF.

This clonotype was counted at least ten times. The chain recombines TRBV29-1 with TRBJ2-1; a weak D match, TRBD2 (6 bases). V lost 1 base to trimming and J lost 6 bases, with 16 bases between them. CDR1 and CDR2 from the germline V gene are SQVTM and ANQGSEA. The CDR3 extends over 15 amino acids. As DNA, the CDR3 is TGCAGCGTTGAAGTCGGGAGCCGGCCGTCCAATGAGCAGTTCTTC. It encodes CSVEVGSRPSNEQFF.

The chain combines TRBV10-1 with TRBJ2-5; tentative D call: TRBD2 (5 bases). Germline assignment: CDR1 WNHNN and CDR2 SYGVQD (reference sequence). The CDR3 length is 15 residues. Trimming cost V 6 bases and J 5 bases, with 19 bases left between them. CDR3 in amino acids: CASSAETRRLETQYF. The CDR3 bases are TGCGCCAGCAGCGCCGAAACACGGAGGCTGGAGACCCAGTACTTC.

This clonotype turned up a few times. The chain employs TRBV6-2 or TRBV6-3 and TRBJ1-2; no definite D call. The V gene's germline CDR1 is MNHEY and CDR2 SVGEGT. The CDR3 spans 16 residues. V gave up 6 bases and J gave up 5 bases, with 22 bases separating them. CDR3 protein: CASRSPGGRFRYGYTF. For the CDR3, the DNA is TGTGCCAGCAGGTCACCGGGCGGCCGTTTTCGATATGGCTACACCTTC.

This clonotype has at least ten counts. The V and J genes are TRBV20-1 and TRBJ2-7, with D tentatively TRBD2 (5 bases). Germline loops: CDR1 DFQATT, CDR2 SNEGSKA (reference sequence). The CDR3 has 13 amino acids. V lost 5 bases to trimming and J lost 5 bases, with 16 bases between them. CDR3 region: CSAPFVGSNEQYF. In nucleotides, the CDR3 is TGCAGTGCTCCATTTGTAGGGAGCAACGAGCAGTACTTC.

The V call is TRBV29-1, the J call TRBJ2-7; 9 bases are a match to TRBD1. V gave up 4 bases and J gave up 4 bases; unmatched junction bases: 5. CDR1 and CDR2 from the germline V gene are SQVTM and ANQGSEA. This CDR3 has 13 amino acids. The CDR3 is CSVGTDRGYEQYF. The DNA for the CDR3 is TGCAGCGTTGGGACCGACAGGGGGTACGAGCAGTACTTC.

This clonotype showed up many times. CDR3 region: CSAPPGHNYGYTF. The CDR3 coding sequence is TGCAGTGCTCCCCCCGGGCACAACTATGGCTACACCTTC. The rearrangement uses TRBV20-1 and TRBJ1-2, with D uncertain. The germline V and J ends were trimmed by 5 bases and 2 bases, with 12 bases remaining between them. The CDR3 is 13 amino acids. Germline loops: CDR1 DFQATT, CDR2 SNEGSKA (reference sequence).

The CDR3 reads CASSQEMFGGNIEKLFF. DNA for the CDR3: TGCGCCAGCAGCCAAGAGATGTTCGGGGGTAATATTGAAAAACTGTTTTTT. The rearrangement uses TRBV4-3 and TRBJ1-4, with D perhaps TRBD1 (5 bases). Per the germline V gene, CDR1 is LGHNA and CDR2 is YSLEER. The V gene lost 0 bases and the J gene lost 7 bases, with 18 bases spanning the gap. The CDR3 spans 17 residues.

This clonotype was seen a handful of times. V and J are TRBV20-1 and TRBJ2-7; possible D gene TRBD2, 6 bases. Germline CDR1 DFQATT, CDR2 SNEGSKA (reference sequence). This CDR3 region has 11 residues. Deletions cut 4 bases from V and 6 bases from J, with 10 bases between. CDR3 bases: TGCAGTGCTACTATCGGGGGCGAGCAGTACTTC. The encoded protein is CSATIGGEQYF.

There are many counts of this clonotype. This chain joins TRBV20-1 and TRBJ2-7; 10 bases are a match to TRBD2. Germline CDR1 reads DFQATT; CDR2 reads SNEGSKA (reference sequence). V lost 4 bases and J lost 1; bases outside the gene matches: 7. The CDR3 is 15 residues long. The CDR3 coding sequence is TGCAGTGCTATTTCTCTAGCGGGAGCTTCCTACGAGCAGTACTTC. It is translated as CSAISLAGASYEQYF.

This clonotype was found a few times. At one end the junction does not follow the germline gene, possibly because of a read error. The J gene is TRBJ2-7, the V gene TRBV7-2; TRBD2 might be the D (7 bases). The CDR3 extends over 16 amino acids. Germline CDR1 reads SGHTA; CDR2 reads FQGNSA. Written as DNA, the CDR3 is TGTGCCAGCAGCTTAAGTGGGGGGGCAGACTCCCACGAGCAGTACTTC. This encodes CASSLSGGADSHEQYF.

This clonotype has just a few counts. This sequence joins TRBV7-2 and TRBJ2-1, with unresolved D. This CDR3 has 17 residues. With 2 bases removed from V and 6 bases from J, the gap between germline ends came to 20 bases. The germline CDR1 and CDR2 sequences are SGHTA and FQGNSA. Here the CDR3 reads CASSLTVVSTSPNEQFF. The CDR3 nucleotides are TGTGCCAGCAGCTTAACGGTGGTTAGCACATCCCCCAATGAGCAGTTCTTC.

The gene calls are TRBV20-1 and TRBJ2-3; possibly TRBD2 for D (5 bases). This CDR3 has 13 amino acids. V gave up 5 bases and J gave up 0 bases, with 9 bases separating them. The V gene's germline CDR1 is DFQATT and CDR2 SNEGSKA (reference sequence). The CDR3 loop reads CSASRTSTDTQYF. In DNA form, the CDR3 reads TGCAGTGCTTCTCGGACTAGCACAGATACGCAGTATTTT.

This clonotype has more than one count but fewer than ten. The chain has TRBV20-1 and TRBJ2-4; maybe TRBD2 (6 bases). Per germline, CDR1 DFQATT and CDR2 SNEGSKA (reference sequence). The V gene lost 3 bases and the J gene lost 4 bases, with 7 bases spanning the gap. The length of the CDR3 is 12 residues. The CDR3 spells CSARTRKNIQYF. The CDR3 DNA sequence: TGCAGTGCTAGGACTAGAAAAAACATTCAGTACTTC.

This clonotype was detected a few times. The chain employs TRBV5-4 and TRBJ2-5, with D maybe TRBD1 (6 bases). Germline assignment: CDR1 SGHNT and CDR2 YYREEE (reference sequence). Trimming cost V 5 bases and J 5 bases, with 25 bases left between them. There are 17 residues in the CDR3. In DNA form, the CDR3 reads TGTGCCAGCAGATCGGGGTACGGGGTCTACCAGGGGGAGACCCAGTACTTC. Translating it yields CASRSGYGVYQGETQYF.

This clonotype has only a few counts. The CDR3 bases are TGTGCCAGCAGTTTCCAAGCCGGGACTAGCGCTCCCAATGAGCAGTTCTTC. Encoded protein: CASSFQAGTSAPNEQFF. The chain carries TRBV27 and TRBJ2-1, with TRBD2 matching 10 bases. Germline-derived CDR1 and CDR2 are MNHEY and SMNVEV (reference sequence). This CDR3 is 17 amino acids long. V lost 3 bases, J lost 6 bases, and 11 bases stayed unmatched.

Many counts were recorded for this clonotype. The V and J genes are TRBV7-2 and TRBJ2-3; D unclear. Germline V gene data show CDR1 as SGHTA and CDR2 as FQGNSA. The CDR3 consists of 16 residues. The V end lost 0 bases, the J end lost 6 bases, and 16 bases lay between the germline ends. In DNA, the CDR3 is TGTGCCAGCAGCTTAGCGTTGGGCCTACTGGGGGATACGCAGTATTTT. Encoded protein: CASSLALGLLGDTQYF.

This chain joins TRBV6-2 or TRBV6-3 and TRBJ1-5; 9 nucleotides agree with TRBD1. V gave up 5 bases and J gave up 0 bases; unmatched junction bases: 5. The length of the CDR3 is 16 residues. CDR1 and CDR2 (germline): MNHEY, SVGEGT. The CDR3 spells CASSGQGFVSNQPQHF. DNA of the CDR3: TGTGCCAGCAGTGGACAGGGGTTCGTTAGCAATCAGCCCCAGCATTTT.

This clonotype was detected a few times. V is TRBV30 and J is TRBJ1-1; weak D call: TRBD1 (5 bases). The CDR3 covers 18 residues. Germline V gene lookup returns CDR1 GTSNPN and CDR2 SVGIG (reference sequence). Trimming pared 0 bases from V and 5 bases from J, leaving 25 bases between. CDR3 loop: CAWSVRSQSSKPGTEAFF. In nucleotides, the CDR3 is TGTGCCTGGAGTGTACGGAGTCAGTCGTCAAAACCAGGGACTGAAGCTTTCTTT.